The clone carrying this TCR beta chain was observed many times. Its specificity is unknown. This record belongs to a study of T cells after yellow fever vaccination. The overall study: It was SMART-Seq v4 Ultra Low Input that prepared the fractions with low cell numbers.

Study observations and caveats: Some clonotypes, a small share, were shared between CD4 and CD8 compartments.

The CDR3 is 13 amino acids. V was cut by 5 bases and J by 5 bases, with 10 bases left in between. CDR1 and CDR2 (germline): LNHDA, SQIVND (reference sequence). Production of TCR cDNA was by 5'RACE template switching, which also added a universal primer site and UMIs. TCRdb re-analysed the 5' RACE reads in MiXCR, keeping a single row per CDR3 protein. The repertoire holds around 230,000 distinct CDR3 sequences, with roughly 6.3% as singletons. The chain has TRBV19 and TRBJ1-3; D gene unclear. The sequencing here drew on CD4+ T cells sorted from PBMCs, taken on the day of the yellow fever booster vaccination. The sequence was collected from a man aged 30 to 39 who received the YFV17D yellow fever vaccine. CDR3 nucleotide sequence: TGTGCCAGTAGTCCCTCGGTGCGAAACACCATATATTTT. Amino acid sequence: CASSPSVRNTIYF.